These 29 T cell receptor beta chains share one sample of origin, sequenced in a study of monozygotic twins with inflammatory bowel disease. TCRdb reprocessed the 5' RACE reads, keeping one entry per CDR3 protein, no DNA. The repertoire shows some 440,000 distinct CDR3 sequences; the top ten hold 2.4%. Sequenced material: blood. These receptors originate from a human donor with ulcerative colitis or Crohn's disease, or a healthy co-twin of an affected twin (not recorded which).

V usage is TRBV7-2 and J usage is TRBJ2-2. Germline V gives CDR1 SGHTA, CDR2 FQGNSA. The CDR3 contains 13 residues. CDR3 loop: CASSSSGTGELFF.

The chain combines TRBV4-1 with TRBJ1-1; as DNA is missing, the TRBD1 call by TCRdb cannot be tested. Germline CDR1 reads MGHRA; CDR2 reads YSYEKL. The CDR3 consists of 13 residues. CDR3 residues: CASSHPRDRVAFF.

V usage is TRBV18 and J usage is TRBJ2-1. In germline, CDR1 is KGHSH, CDR2 LQKENI. CDR3 length: 12 residues. This CDR3 is CASSPVTYEQFF.

CDR3 sequence: CASSPDFRGGYGYTF. The chain employs TRBV7-2 and TRBJ1-2; TCRdb selects TRBD1, and the lack of DNA leaves this call unchecked. The CDR3 sequence is 15 residues long. Germline V gives CDR1 SGHTA, CDR2 FQGNSA.

The chain carries TRBV11-2 and TRBJ2-3; the D call from TCRdb, TRBD1, cannot be confirmed without DNA. The germline CDR1 and CDR2 sequences are SGHAT and FQNNGV. The length of the CDR3 is 14 residues. This chain's CDR3 is CASSLERGELTQYF.

This chain links TRBV12-3 or TRBV12-4 with TRBJ1-4; lacking DNA, the TRBD1 call made by TCRdb goes unchecked. The CDR3 runs 14 residues. Here the CDR3 reads CASSFGTALEKLFF.

This chain connects TRBV12-3 or TRBV12-4 to TRBJ1-6; TCRdb reports TRBD1, a call that lacks DNA to check it against. The CDR3 is 16 amino acids. The CDR3: CASSLWGAPYNSPLHF.

This chain joins TRBV12-3 or TRBV12-4 and TRBJ1-4; TCRdb proposes TRBD1, but this gene call is untestable without DNA. The CDR3 consists of 14 residues. The CDR3 here is CASRMGQINEKLFF.

J is TRBJ1-1 and V is TRBV27; TCRdb lists TRBD1, though no DNA is available to test this call. Germline assignment: CDR1 MNHEY and CDR2 SMNVEV (reference sequence). There are 11 residues in the CDR3. CDR3 in amino acids: CASVGTGGAFF.

The rearrangement joins TRBV27 to TRBJ2-1; the TCRdb D gene call, TRBD2, has no DNA to confirm it. The CDR3 is made up of 21 amino acids. The germline CDR1 and CDR2 sequences are MNHEY and SMNVEV (reference sequence). The CDR3 region is CASRAQGGDTSGRFSYNEQFF.

This chain joins TRBV6-5 and TRBJ1-1; there is no DNA to check the TCRdb D call of TRBD1. Per the germline V gene, CDR1 is MNHEY and CDR2 is SVGAGI. The CDR3 runs to 13 residues. CDR3: CASGPGVNTEAFF.

V usage is TRBV29-1 and J usage is TRBJ2-7; with no DNA, the TCRdb D assignment of TRBD1 cannot be verified. Germline lookup yields CDR1 SQVTM and CDR2 ANQGSEA. The CDR3 is 12 residues long. The CDR3 here is CSVWGGSYEQYF.

The chain joins TRBV12-3 or TRBV12-4 to TRBJ1-3. This CDR3 has 14 amino acids. The CDR3: CASSLVVSGNTIYF.

The chain couples TRBV5-1 to TRBJ2-3; no DNA is available, so the TRBD1 call from TCRdb remains unchecked. This CDR3 comprises 17 residues. In germline, CDR1 is SGHRS, CDR2 YFSETQ. The CDR3 reads CASSWRGRPSPTDTQYF.

The chain recombines TRBV20-1 with TRBJ2-2; TCRdb gives TRBD2 as the D gene, but with no DNA this cannot be confirmed. This CDR3 has 13 residues. CDR1 and CDR2 from the germline V gene are DFQATT and SNEGSKA (reference sequence). The CDR3 loop is CSAIREGTGELFF.

The chain links TRBV9 to TRBJ1-4. Looked up from germline, CDR1 is SGDLS and CDR2 is YYNGEE. The CDR3 has 14 amino acids. CDR3 region: CASSVDGMRQPEVF. The full variable domain, in which reference TRBV9 and TRBJ1-4 provide the parts outside the CDR3, is DSGVTQTPKHLITATGQRVTLRCSPRSGDLSVYWYQQSLDQGLQFLIQYYNGEERAKGNILERFSAQQFPDLHSELNLSSLELGDSALYFCASSVDGMRQPEVFGSGTQLSVL.

V is TRBV11-1 and J is TRBJ2-1; TCRdb reports TRBD2, a call that lacks DNA to check it against. The CDR3 consists of 15 residues. CDR1 and CDR2 from the germline V gene are SGHAT and FQDESV (reference sequence). Here the CDR3 reads CASSPREALGYEQFF.

The V gene is TRBV14, the J gene TRBJ2-1; the TCRdb call, TRBD1, lacks DNA for checking. CDR3 length equals 16 residues. Germline V gene lookup returns CDR1 SGHDN and CDR2 FVKESK. CDR3 sequence reads: CASSHPRGLFHNEQFF.

This chain links TRBV5-1 with TRBJ2-7. Germline V gene lookup returns CDR1 SGHRS and CDR2 YFSETQ. The CDR3 contains 13 residues. The chain's CDR3 is CASSPDAAYEQYF.

The rearrangement joins TRBV7-8 to TRBJ2-7; TCRdb lists TRBD1, though no DNA is available to test this call. Germline V gene data show CDR1 as SGHVS and CDR2 as FQNEAQ. The CDR3 length is 16 residues. CDR3 protein: CASSSNAGAGVYEQYF.

V gene TRBV7-2 combines with J gene TRBJ2-7; TCRdb picks TRBD2, but there is no DNA to check that call. The length of the CDR3 is 16 residues. Germline CDR1 SGHTA, CDR2 FQGNSA. The CDR3 sequence is CASSPRTSGISYEQYF.

The chain recombines TRBV5-1 with TRBJ2-7; TCRdb proposes TRBD2, but this gene call is untestable without DNA. Germline CDR1 is SGHRS and CDR2 is YFSETQ. This CDR3 contains 14 residues. CDR3 sequence reads: CASTHVAGGDEQYF.

The chain uses TRBV29-1 and TRBJ2-2; without DNA, the TCRdb call of TRBD2 cannot be checked. The germline CDR1 and CDR2 sequences are SQVTM and ANQGSEA. This CDR3 has 15 amino acids. CDR3 in amino acids: CSVVGGATNTGELFF.

This chain connects TRBV11-2 to TRBJ1-5; no DNA is available, so the TRBD1 call from TCRdb remains unchecked. Per the germline V gene, CDR1 is SGHAT and CDR2 is FQNNGV. The CDR3 runs 13 residues. The CDR3 is CASSSDTYQPQHF.

The chain has TRBV5-6 and TRBJ1-1; TCRdb picks TRBD1, but there is no DNA to check that call. This CDR3 comprises 14 residues. Germline assignment: CDR1 SGHDT and CDR2 YYEEEE. CDR3 sequence: CASSPSPGAAEAFF.

The chain couples TRBV29-1 to TRBJ1-1; TCRdb gives TRBD1 as the D gene, but with no DNA this cannot be confirmed. Germline V gene data show CDR1 as SQVTM and CDR2 as ANQGSEA. CDR3 length: 15 residues. CDR3: CSVEQGQSFSNEAFF.

Here the CDR3 reads CASSESGTPQETQYF. The chain carries TRBV25-1 and TRBJ2-5; TCRdb's D gene call, TRBD2, goes unchecked for lack of DNA. The length of the CDR3 is 15 residues. Germline values: CDR1 MGHDK, CDR2 SYGVNS.

The rearrangement joins TRBV27 to TRBJ1-1; with no DNA, the TCRdb D assignment of TRBD1 cannot be verified. CDR1 MNHEY and CDR2 SMNVEV come from the germline V gene (reference sequence). CDR3 size: 13 residues. CDR3 region: CASRGQGRPEAFF.

V is TRBV20-1 and J is TRBJ1-4. Germline CDR1 and CDR2: DFQATT and SNEGSKA (reference sequence). The CDR3 has 12 amino acids. CDR3 sequence: CSAYLTGEKLFF.